Sequencing of this TCR beta chain was carried out in a study of breast tumors, draining lymph nodes, adjacent tissues. TCRdb re-analysed the multiplex PCR reads in MiXCR, keeping a single row per CDR3 protein. The table records nearly 200,000 distinct CDR3 sequences, roughly 31% of them present only once. Study-wide findings and caveats: That most tumor T cells come from lymph nodes remained unproven. Data fit most tumor T cells coming from lymph node, expanding in tumor. Tumor and nontumor repertoires were significantly more similar in luminal-like than in basal-like breast cancer.

Samples came from axillary lymph nodes draining the breast cancer. This clonotype appeared a few times. Its cognate antigen is unknown. J gave up 6 bases and V 6 bases, and 13 bases lay outside the gene matches. The CDR3 spans 16 residues. The V gene's germline CDR1 is MNHNY and CDR2 SVGAGI (reference sequence). The chain uses TRBV6-6 and TRBJ2-2; TRBD1 matches at 7 bases. The sequenced sample was axillary lymph node tissue. This receptor was identified in a female donor with breast cancer. Some clones in this sample may be carry-over from other donors' samples. The CDR3 DNA reads as TGTGCCAGCAGCCCCCGACAGGGTGAGAGGGCCGGGGAGCTGTTTTTT. Translation gives CASSPRQGERAGELFF.